This T cell receptor (beta chain) came from a study of blood T cell repertoires in COVID-19. At the level of the study: PBMCs, B-cell-depleted T cells, or T cells were the source of the cDNA or gDNA that made up the material.

V lost 4 bases and J lost 2, with 10 bases in between. This CDR3 has 14 residues. Germline lookup yields CDR1 SNHLY and CDR2 FYNNEI. Here immunoSEQ multiplex PCR was the method, and the copy in TCRdb shows in-frame clones only, minus some. The table has 30,000 to 40,000 clones, approximately 86% seen once. Sequencing was carried out using peripheral blood. The receptor's source is a man over 45 with active or convalescent COVID-19. J is TRBJ2-3 and V is TRBV2; possibly TRBD2 for D (6 bases). This CDR3 reads CASSGSSATDTQYF. CDR3 bases: TGTGCCAGCAGTGGGTCTAGCGCCACAGATACGCAGTATTTT.